Presented here are 25 T cell receptor beta chains from one specimen sequenced in a study of blood T cell repertoires in COVID-19. Clones were sequenced by immunoSEQ multiplex PCR, and TCRdb holds only the in-frame ones, with some missing. Of 200,000 to 300,000 clones listed, around nine tenths are singletons. The specimen was PBMCs or T cells enriched from blood (not recorded which). The receptors come from a woman aged 40 to 50 who had been exposed to COVID-19.

This rearrangement joins TRBV5-6 to TRBJ2-2; 8 bases are shared with TRBD1. The CDR3 covers 16 residues. Unmatched junction bases numbered 4, after V lost 0 bases and J lost 3 bases. Germline CDR1 reads SGHDT; CDR2 reads YYEEEE. The CDR3 here is CASSLVDRGYTGELFF. The CDR3 region has the DNA TGTGCCAGCAGCTTGGTTGACAGGGGATACACCGGGGAGCTGTTTTTT.

The chain recombines TRBV7-2 with TRBJ2-4; TRBD2 matches 8 bases. This CDR3 contains 14 residues. The germline V gene has CDR1 SGHTA and CDR2 FQGNSA. J was trimmed by 6 bases and V by 1 base; bases with no gene match: 2. Here the CDR3 reads CASSLDGRGNIQYF. The CDR3 DNA reads TGTGCCAGCAGCTTAGACGGGAGGGGAAACATTCAGTACTTC.

About this clone: Relative to the germline gene, one junction end is altered; a read error may explain this. In the same sample, other DNA sequences code for this CDR3. The chain recombines TRBV4-1 with TRBJ2-2; D is perhaps TRBD2 (6 bases). The CDR3 contains 12 residues. In germline, CDR1 is MGHRA, CDR2 YSYEKL. The CDR3 here is CASSQGLGELFF. The CDR3 coding sequence is TGCGCTAGCAGCCAGGGACTCGGGGAGCTGTTTTTT.

The chain uses TRBV13 and TRBJ2-7; TRBD2 matches 7 bases. Looked up from germline, CDR1 is PRHDT and CDR2 is FYEKMQ (reference sequence). V trimming: 5 bases; J trimming: 7 bases; junction bases outside the gene matches: 17. This CDR3 is 16 amino acids long. CDR3 nucleotide sequence: TGTGCCAGCAGCCTCCTCAAGACTAGCTCCGTTTCTGAGCAGTACTTC. Translation: CASSLLKTSSVSEQYF.

The rearrangement uses TRBV4-1 and TRBJ2-1, with TRBD1 matching 8 bases. Germline CDR1 is MGHRA and CDR2 is YSYEKL. The CDR3 loop spans 15 amino acids. V lost 2 bases and J lost 8; bases outside the gene matches: 8. CDR3 bases: TGCGCCAGCAGCCAAAAAGGACAGGGAGGCGATGAGCAGTTCTTC. Amino acid sequence: CASSQKGQGGDEQFF.

The rearrangement joins TRBV20-1 to TRBJ1-2; D is ambiguous. Germline CDR1 and CDR2: DFQATT and SNEGSKA (reference sequence). Trimming cost V 3 bases and J 4 bases, with 12 bases left between them. This CDR3 has 13 amino acids. CDR3 protein: CSASNTAGYGYTF. The CDR3 coding sequence is TGCAGTGCTAGTAACACTGCGGGCTATGGCTACACCTTC.

The chain is built from TRBV15 and TRBJ1-5, with 8 bases identical to TRBD1. V was pared by 1 base and J by 6 bases, with 8 bases of the junction left unmatched. CDR1 and CDR2 (germline): LNHNV, YYDKDF (reference sequence). There are 16 residues in the CDR3. For the CDR3, the DNA is TGTGCCACCAGCAGAGTCGGGACAGGAGGGGGTCAGCCCCAGCATTTT. Protein: CATSRVGTGGGQPQHF. The full variable domain, in which reference TRBV15 and TRBJ1-5 provide the parts outside the CDR3, is DAMVIQNPRYQVTQFGKPVTLSCSQTLNHNVMYWYQQKSSQAPKLLFHYYDKDFNNEADTPDNFQSRRPNTSFCFLDIRSPGLGDTAMYLCATSRVGTGGGQPQHFGDGTRLSIL.

This clone has only a few counts. The rearrangement links TRBV28 to TRBJ2-5; the D gene is possibly TRBD1 (6 bases). The CDR3 length is 13 residues. CDR1 MDHEN and CDR2 SYDVKM come from the germline V gene. V was shortened by 5 bases and J by 2 bases, with 9 bases between the two germline ends. The CDR3 loop reads CASSRGQQETQYF. The CDR3 DNA sequence: TGTGCCAGCAGTCGTGGACAGCAAGAGACCCAGTACTTC.

The table lists this clone with a count of one. This sequence joins TRBV4-1 and TRBJ2-3, with TRBD2 identical over 7 bases. CDR3 length equals 18 residues. V gave up 1 base and J gave up 1 base; unmatched junction bases: 11. Germline V gene data show CDR1 as MGHRA and CDR2 as YSYEKL. The CDR3 DNA is TGCGCCAGCAGCCAAGGTGAAGCGGGGAAGTCTCGCACAGATACGCAGTATTTT. It translates to CASSQGEAGKSRTDTQYF.

The rearrangement uses TRBV29-1 and TRBJ1-3; D unclear. Germline values: CDR1 SQVTM, CDR2 ANQGSEA. V dropped 4 bases and J dropped 0 bases, with 10 bases sitting between them. The CDR3 consists of 14 residues. This CDR3 reads CSVVGLDSGNTIYF. The CDR3, as DNA: TGCAGCGTTGTAGGACTGGACTCTGGAAACACCATATATTTT.

The rearrangement joins TRBV4-3 to TRBJ2-1; D is unclear. The CDR3 totals 15 residues. V was clipped by 1 base and J by 2 bases, with 9 bases between them. Germline V CDR1 and CDR2: LGHNA, YSLEER. CDR3 residues: CASSQGDITYNEQFF. DNA of the CDR3: TGCGCCAGCAGCCAAGGCGACATCACCTACAATGAGCAGTTCTTC.

In this sample, this clone turned up a few times. Here the CDR3 reads CASSPSDRGLEAFF. The CDR3 bases are TGTGCCAGCAGCCCGAGCGACAGGGGGCTTGAAGCTTTCTTT. The chain employs TRBV7-8 and TRBJ1-1, with 10 bases lining up with TRBD1. The length of the CDR3 is 14 residues. Per germline, CDR1 SGHVS and CDR2 FQNEAQ. V dropped 5 bases and J dropped 7; count of bases not matched to a gene: 7.

J is TRBJ1-2 and V is TRBV6-2 or TRBV6-3, with D unclear. V lost 6 bases to trimming and J lost 4 bases, with 21 bases between them. Germline V gene data show CDR1 as MNHEY and CDR2 as SVGEGT. This CDR3 comprises 16 residues. CDR3 sequence (DNA): TGTGCCAGCAGACCTCGAGAGGCGGCTCCCCTCTATGGCTACACCTTC. Protein product: CASRPREAAPLYGYTF.

This chain connects TRBV30 to TRBJ1-4; TRBD1 aligns across 9 bases. CDR1 and CDR2 from the germline V gene are GTSNPN and SVGIG (reference sequence). The CDR3 spans 15 residues. V shed 5 bases, J shed 7 bases, and the junction held 11 bases outside the gene matches. CDR3 residues: CAWAQPGTGSEKLFF. DNA for the CDR3: TGTGCCTGGGCCCAACCAGGGACAGGGAGTGAAAAACTGTTTTTT.

This clone was recorded only once. The chain is built from TRBV9 and TRBJ2-7; D gene uncertain. The ends were cut back, 0 bases at V and 2 bases at J, with 9 bases in the middle. Per germline, CDR1 SGDLS and CDR2 YYNGEE. CDR3 length: 14 residues. This CDR3 is CASSVGGIAYEQYF. The CDR3 DNA reads TGTGCCAGCAGCGTAGGTGGTATAGCCTACGAGCAGTACTTC.

The chain employs TRBV12-5 and TRBJ2-3, with 11 bases fitting TRBD1. The CDR3 extends over 15 amino acids. Per germline, CDR1 LGHNT and CDR2 FRNRAP. After removal of 4 bases from V and 5 bases from J, the junction contained 5 bases not matched to a gene. Written as DNA, the CDR3 is TGTGCTAGTGGTTCAGGGACAGGGGGTAGAGATACGCAGTATTTT. Encoded protein: CASGSGTGGRDTQYF. Drawing the rest from reference TRBV12-5 and TRBJ2-3, the complete variable domain is DARVTQTPRHKVTEMGQEVTMRCQPILGHNTVFWYRQTMMQGLELLAYFRNRAPLDDSGMPKDRFSAEMPDATLATLKIQPSEPRDSAVYFCASGSGTGGRDTQYFGPGTRLTVL.

The chain employs TRBV11-2 and TRBJ1-3; D is uncertain. Germline V CDR1 and CDR2: SGHAT, FQNNGV. The CDR3 has 13 amino acids. Trimming removed 4 bases from V and 4 bases from J, with 8 bases in between. The CDR3 nucleotides read TGTGCCAGCAGCTCTCTAGTGGGAAACACCATATATTTT. This codes for CASSSLVGNTIYF.

The J gene is TRBJ1-5, the V gene TRBV15; maybe TRBD1 (6 bases). The V gene lost 3 bases and the J gene lost 5 bases, with 11 bases spanning the gap. Germline V gene data show CDR1 as LNHNV and CDR2 as YYDKDF (reference sequence). CDR3 size: 14 residues. CDR3 sequence reads: CATSSNRDHQPQHF. The CDR3 DNA reads TGTGCCACCAGCAGCAACAGGGACCATCAGCCCCAGCATTTT.

V is TRBV7-3 and J is TRBJ2-1; tentatively, D is TRBD2 (6 bases). V was clipped by 5 bases and J by 6 bases, with 11 bases between them. The CDR3 is 13 amino acids. Germline lookup yields CDR1 SGHTA and CDR2 FQGTGA. The CDR3 sequence: CASSPAGGNEQFF. CDR3 DNA: TGTGCCAGCAGCCCAGCGGGCGGCAATGAGCAGTTCTTC.

This rearrangement joins TRBV27 to TRBJ1-1; D is possibly TRBD1 (5 bases). The CDR3 runs 15 residues. Looked up from germline, CDR1 is MNHEY and CDR2 is SMNVEV (reference sequence). V was shortened by 6 bases and J by 1 base, with 15 bases between the two germline ends. DNA of the CDR3: TGTGCCAGCAGCCCAGCGGCGGGACGGAACACTGAAGCTTTCTTT. Translation: CASSPAAGRNTEAFF.

The gene calls are TRBV4-2 and TRBJ2-1; D not resolved. V was shortened by 6 bases and J by 10 bases, with 22 bases between the two germline ends. Germline CDR1 reads LGHNA; CDR2 reads YNFKEQ. CDR3 length: 15 residues. CDR3 residues: CASRPPCHPFEEQFF. CDR3 coding DNA: TGTGCCAGCAGACCCCCTTGCCATCCCTTTGAGGAGCAGTTCTTC.

The J gene is TRBJ2-5, the V gene TRBV15; tentative D call: TRBD2 (7 bases). This CDR3 is built from 15 residues. The germline gives CDR1 LNHNV, CDR2 YYDKDF (reference sequence). Trimming took 1 base from V and 2 from J, leaving 11 bases between them. The CDR3 loop reads CATSRGGGLQETQYF. The CDR3 DNA is TGTGCCACCAGCAGAGGGGGGGGGCTACAAGAGACCCAGTACTTC.

The chain couples TRBV4-1 to TRBJ2-5; 13 bases match TRBD2. This CDR3 region has 15 residues. In germline, CDR1 is MGHRA, CDR2 YSYEKL. Trimming at V came to 4 bases and at J to 5 bases, leaving 4 bases not matched to a gene. For the CDR3, the DNA is TGCGCCAGCAGCCCACTAGCGGGGGGGCCGGAGACCCAGTACTTC. Translation gives CASSPLAGGPETQYF.

This clone was picked up one time. The V gene is TRBV30, the J gene TRBJ1-3, with D maybe TRBD1 (6 bases). Germline-derived CDR1 and CDR2 are GTSNPN and SVGIG (reference sequence). V was clipped by 1 base and J by 4 bases, with 20 bases between them. This CDR3 spans 17 amino acids. This chain's CDR3 is CAWSEYWGGLVGNTIYF. The CDR3 DNA reads TGTGCCTGGAGTGAATACTGGGGGGGGCTGGTGGGAAACACCATATATTTT.

The rearrangement links TRBV2 to TRBJ1-1, with D possibly matching TRBD1 (6 bases). V lost 1 base to trimming and J lost 4 bases, with 13 bases between them. The germline V gene encodes CDR1 SNHLY and CDR2 FYNNEI. The CDR3 totals 15 residues. CDR3 residues: CASSEGVGASTEAFF. CDR3 bases: TGTGCCAGCAGTGAAGGCGTGGGGGCGAGCACTGAAGCTTTCTTT.